The clone carrying this TCR beta chain is categorized as medium-sized. The source of the sample is a study of OX40 agonist ivuxolimab in advanced cancers. Patients with autoimmune history or systemic immunosuppression were excluded. The table came from immunoSEQ multiplex PCR; TCRdb's copy has only in-frame clones and leaves some out. This repertoire shows about 28,000 clones, about 88% found once; its top ten account for roughly a quarter. Germline CDR1 is GTSNPN and CDR2 is SVGIG (reference sequence). The V and J ends lost 2 bases and 3 bases respectively, with 10 bases between them. This CDR3 has 13 residues.

Sequenced material: CD4+ or CD8+ T cells sorted from blood, taken in a trial of the OX40 agonist ivuxolimab. This chain joins TRBV30 and TRBJ1-1, with D hard to call. The clonotype originates from an adult with an advanced solid tumor such as melanoma, head and neck, liver or kidney cancer. CDR3 nucleotide sequence: TGTGCCTGGAGTTGGCAGAGACACACTGAAGCTTTCTTT. Protein product: CAWSWQRHTEAFF.